This T cell receptor beta chain was observed in a study of response to subunit inactivated influenza vaccine. Each CDR3 protein is one row after TCRdb ran MiXCR on the RT-PCR reads. The sample carries about 830,000 distinct CDR3 sequences, under 20% recorded once. The germline CDR1 and CDR2 sequences are MDHEN and SYDVKM. The CDR3 spans 15 residues. Germline trimming cut 7 bases from V and 4 bases from J; bases unmatched to any gene: 9. This chain uses TRBV28 with TRBJ2-3; the match to TRBD2 covers 9 bases. The sequence came from a man aged 50-60 years who received an inactivated influenza vaccine. The input for sequencing was PBMCs from blood, taken around 5 days after vaccination. The CDR3 reads CASKSQRGEADTQYF. CDR3 bases: TGTGCCAGCAAATCACAGCGGGGGGAGGCAGATACGCAGTATTTT.